Each of the 20 T cell receptor beta chains below was sequenced from the same sample in a study of T cell responses to AZD1222 COVID-19 vaccine. TCRdb's table, derived via immunoSEQ multiplex PCR, lists solely in-frame clones and lacks some. Found here are around 130,000 clones, roughly 93% of them singletons; the top ten hold around 5.4%. Sample: peripheral blood, taken on day 0 of AZD1222 vaccination. These TCRs come from an adult in good health.

The chain is built from TRBV6-5 and TRBJ2-5; 9 bases are shared with TRBD2. The V segment lost 0 bases and the J segment 5 bases; nucleotides outside the gene matches: 4. The CDR3 extends over 15 amino acids. The V gene's germline CDR1 is MNHEY and CDR2 SVGAGI. In DNA, the CDR3 is TGTGCCAGCAGTTACTCAGGGCTAGCGGGGGAGACCCAGTACTTC. The encoded protein is CASSYSGLAGETQYF.

In its sample, this clone was seen a few times. The genes are TRBV6-5 and TRBJ2-7; tentative D call: TRBD2 (7 bases). The V gene lost 7 bases and the J gene lost 3 bases, with 16 bases spanning the gap. Germline-derived CDR1 and CDR2 are MNHEY and SVGAGI. The CDR3 consists of 14 residues. The CDR3 loop is CASMDPGGHYEQYF. In DNA form, the CDR3 reads TGTGCCAGCATGGACCCGGGGGGCCACTACGAGCAGTACTTC.

The rearrangement joins TRBV10-3 to TRBJ2-7, with 9 bases lining up with TRBD2. Near its end, the DNA agrees better with TRBJ2-5, so the J call may be wrong. CDR3 length equals 15 residues. The germline gives CDR1 ENHRY, CDR2 SYGVKD. The CDR3 spells CAIPAGGGYRETQYF. CDR3 bases: TGTGCCATCCCGGCGGGGGGGGGCTATAGGGAGACCCAGTACTTC.

V and J are TRBV7-9 and TRBJ2-3, with 10 bases that match TRBD1. The CDR3 covers 14 residues. Trimming took 8 bases from V and 3 from J; bases not matched to a gene: 5. CDR1 SEHNR and CDR2 FQNEAQ come from the germline V gene (reference sequence). The CDR3 loop is CASGGDRGTDTQYF. In nucleotides, the CDR3 is TGTGCCAGCGGAGGGGACAGGGGAACAGATACGCAGTATTTT.

This rearrangement joins TRBV18 to TRBJ1-2; D is possibly TRBD1 (6 bases). The CDR3 length is 13 residues. Trimming stripped 4 bases from V and 7 bases from J, with 13 bases between. The germline CDR1 and CDR2 sequences are KGHSH and LQKENI. CDR3 region: CASSQNPGVGYTF. Here the CDR3 DNA reads TGTGCCAGCTCACAGAACCCAGGGGTTGGCTACACCTTC.

This sequence joins TRBV6-2 or TRBV6-3 and TRBJ2-4; 9 nucleotides agree with TRBD1. This CDR3 spans 14 amino acids. With 4 bases clipped from V and 6 bases from J, the junction kept 4 bases outside the gene matches. In germline, CDR1 is MNHEY, CDR2 SVGEGT. Here the CDR3 DNA reads TGTGCCAGCAGTTCAGGACAGGGGTTAAACATTCAGTACTTC. As protein: CASSSGQGLNIQYF.

The rearrangement uses TRBV6-2 or TRBV6-3 and TRBJ2-1; D is perhaps TRBD1 (7 bases). The CDR3 covers 17 residues. V was trimmed by 0 bases and J by 5 bases, leaving 17 bases between them. Germline V gene sequence: CDR1 MNHEY, CDR2 SVGEGT. The CDR3 spells CASSYSSGGQLHNEQFF. DNA for the CDR3: TGTGCCAGCAGTTACTCCTCCGGGGGACAGCTCCACAATGAGCAGTTCTTC.

V gene TRBV27 combines with J gene TRBJ1-1, with TRBD1 identical over 8 bases. Looked up from germline, CDR1 is MNHEY and CDR2 is SMNVEV (reference sequence). J was trimmed by 4 bases and V by 9 bases; bases with no gene match: 1. This CDR3 is built from 11 residues. CDR3 nucleotides: TGTGCCAGTACAGGGGGCACTGAAGCTTTCTTT. Translating it yields CASTGGTEAFF.

The V gene is TRBV18, the J gene TRBJ2-7; TRBD2 aligns across 12 bases. Looked up from germline, CDR1 is KGHSH and CDR2 is LQKENI. The CDR3 spans 16 residues. J lost 4 bases, V lost 8 bases, and 12 bases had no gene match. As DNA, the CDR3 is TGTGCCAGCACTATGACTAGCGGGAGTTTCTTTTACGAGCAGTACTTC. Protein sequence: CASTMTSGSFFYEQYF.

V usage is TRBV7-6 and J usage is TRBJ2-7; D unclear. The CDR3 runs 14 residues. The germline gives CDR1 SGHVS, CDR2 FNYEAQ. V lost 5 bases and J 0 bases, leaving 11 bases between the germline ends. DNA for the CDR3: TGTGCCAGCAGCCAGACACGACACTCCTACGAGCAGTACTTC. Protein sequence: CASSQTRHSYEQYF.

This clone showed up just a few times. The V and J genes are TRBV4-1 and TRBJ1-1, with D maybe TRBD1 (5 bases). The CDR3 has 16 amino acids. Germline values: CDR1 MGHRA, CDR2 YSYEKL. V gave up 4 bases and J gave up 1 base, with 16 bases separating them. The CDR3: CASSRYGLQGNTEAFF. The CDR3, as DNA: TGCGCCAGCAGCCGGTACGGACTTCAGGGGAACACTGAAGCTTTCTTT.

The genes are TRBV14 and TRBJ1-6; D call uncertain. The CDR3 has 15 amino acids. V was trimmed by 2 bases and J by 0 bases, leaving 5 bases between them. Germline loops: CDR1 SGHDN, CDR2 FVKESK. This CDR3 is CASSQLSSYNSPLHF. The CDR3 DNA reads as TGTGCCAGCAGCCAACTTAGCTCCTATAATTCACCCCTCCACTTT.

The DNA for the CDR3 is TGTGCCAGCAGCTTAATTGGGACAGGAAACTACGAGCAGTACTTC. Its protein is CASSLIGTGNYEQYF. This chain joins TRBV7-2 and TRBJ2-7, with 8 bases aligning to TRBD1. The CDR3 has 15 residues. Germline loops: CDR1 SGHTA, CDR2 FQGNSA. The V and J ends lost 2 bases and 3 bases, in that order; junction bases with no gene match: 6.

The chain couples TRBV28 to TRBJ2-7; D tentatively reads TRBD1 or TRBD2 (5 bases each). The CDR3 consists of 16 residues. CDR1 is MDHEN, CDR2 SYDVKM, per germline. V was shortened by 3 bases and J by 1 base, with 16 bases between the two germline ends. Here the CDR3 DNA reads TGTGCCAGCAGTTTCCCCCCGGGACGGAGGTCCTACGAGCAGTACTTC. Translation: CASSFPPGRRSYEQYF.

The chain couples TRBV7-6 to TRBJ2-3; D gene ambiguous. V lost 1 base to trimming and J lost 2 bases, with 13 bases between them. CDR3 length equals 16 residues. Germline CDR1 SGHVS, CDR2 FNYEAQ. CDR3 region: CASSLVGVRLTDTQYF. The CDR3 region has the DNA TGTGCCAGCAGCTTAGTTGGTGTTCGGCTCACAGATACGCAGTATTTT.

The gene calls are TRBV1 and TRBJ1-6; no check of the table's D call, TRBD1, against the DNA was made. TRBV1 is marked as a pseudogene. CDR3 length: 17 amino acids. The CDR3 nucleotides read TGCACCAGCAGCCAACCCCGGGACAGGTTTTATAATTCACCCCTCCACTTT. It codes for CTSSQPRDRFYNSPLHF.

This clone was detected once. The rearrangement joins TRBV6-1 to TRBJ1-2, with D perhaps matching TRBD1 (5 bases). In germline, CDR1 is MNHNS, CDR2 SASEGT. This CDR3 has 15 amino acids. Trimming shortened V by 1 base and J by 8 bases, and 17 bases separated the two germline ends. Here the CDR3 reads CASSEGRGRALGYTF. CDR3 nucleotides: TGTGCCAGCAGTGAAGGTCGGGGCCGCGCATTGGGCTACACCTTC.

This chain links TRBV28 with TRBJ2-1; 10 bases are shared with TRBD1. This CDR3 has 18 residues. Trimming at V came to 1 base and at J to 5 bases, leaving 11 bases not matched to a gene. CDR1 MDHEN and CDR2 SYDVKM come from the germline V gene. The CDR3 DNA is TGTGCCAGCAGTTTATATCCGGGACAGGGGAGTCAGAACAATGAGCAGTTCTTC. Translation gives CASSLYPGQGSQNNEQFF.

The chain recombines TRBV7-3 with TRBJ2-3; D not resolved. The V gene lost 7 bases and the J gene lost 6 bases, with 29 bases spanning the gap. Germline CDR1 reads SGHTA; CDR2 reads FQGTGA. The CDR3 loop spans 18 amino acids. In DNA, the CDR3 is TGTGCCAGCATTATTAGACCTGAGAATACGGGCTGCGCGGATACGCAGTATTTT. Its protein is CASIIRPENTGCADTQYF.

V usage is TRBV7-4 and J usage is TRBJ2-7; D is possibly TRBD1 or TRBD2 (5 bases each). Trimming took 8 bases from V and 1 from J, leaving 15 bases between them. Germline-derived CDR1 and CDR2 are SGHVT and SQSDAQ. The CDR3 runs 14 residues. The CDR3 coding sequence is TGTGCCAGCCGGGGCAGGCCCGGTTCCTACGAGCAGTACTTC. Translation gives CASRGRPGSYEQYF.